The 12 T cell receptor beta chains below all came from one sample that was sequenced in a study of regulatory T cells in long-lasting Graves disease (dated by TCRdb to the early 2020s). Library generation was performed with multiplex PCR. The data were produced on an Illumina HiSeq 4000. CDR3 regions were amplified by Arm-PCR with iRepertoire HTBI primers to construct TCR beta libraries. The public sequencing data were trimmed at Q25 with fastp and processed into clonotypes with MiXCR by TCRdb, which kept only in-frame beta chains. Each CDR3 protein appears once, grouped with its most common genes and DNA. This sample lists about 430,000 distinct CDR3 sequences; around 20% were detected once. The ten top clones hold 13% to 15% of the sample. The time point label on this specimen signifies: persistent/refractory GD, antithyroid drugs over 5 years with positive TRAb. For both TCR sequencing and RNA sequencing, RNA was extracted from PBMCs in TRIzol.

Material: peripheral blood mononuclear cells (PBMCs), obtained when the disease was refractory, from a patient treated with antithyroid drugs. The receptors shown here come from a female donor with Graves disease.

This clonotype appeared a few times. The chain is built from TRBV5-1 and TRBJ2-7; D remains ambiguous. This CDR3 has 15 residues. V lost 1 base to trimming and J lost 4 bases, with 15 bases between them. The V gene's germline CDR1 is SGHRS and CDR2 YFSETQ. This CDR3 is CASSLSPGPQYEQYF. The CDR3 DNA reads TGCGCCAGCAGCTTGAGTCCCGGGCCGCAATACGAGCAGTACTTC.

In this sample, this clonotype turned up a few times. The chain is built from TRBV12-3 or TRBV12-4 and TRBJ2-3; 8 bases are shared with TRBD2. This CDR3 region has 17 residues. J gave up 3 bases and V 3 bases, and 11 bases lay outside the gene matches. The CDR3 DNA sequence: TGTGCCAGCAGTTTGGGAAGAGCGACTAGCGTAACAGATACGCAGTATTTT. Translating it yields CASSLGRATSVTDTQYF.

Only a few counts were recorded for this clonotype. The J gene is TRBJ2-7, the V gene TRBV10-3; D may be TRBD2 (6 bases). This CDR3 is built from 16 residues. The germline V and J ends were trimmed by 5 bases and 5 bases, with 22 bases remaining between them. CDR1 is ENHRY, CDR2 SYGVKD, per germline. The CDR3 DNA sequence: TGTGCCATCAGTCGTCCGTTTTCAGGAGGGGTAAACGAGCAGTACTTC. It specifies CAISRPFSGGVNEQYF.

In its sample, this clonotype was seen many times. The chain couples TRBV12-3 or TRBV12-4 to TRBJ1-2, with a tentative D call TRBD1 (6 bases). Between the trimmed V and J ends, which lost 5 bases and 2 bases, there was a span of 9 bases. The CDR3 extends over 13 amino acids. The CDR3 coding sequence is TGTGCCAGCAGTGAAGGGGGGAACTATGGCTACACCTTC. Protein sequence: CASSEGGNYGYTF.

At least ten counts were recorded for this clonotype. CDR3 sequence: CASSSLTGDEQYF. CDR3 in DNA: TGTGCCAGCAGCTCCTTGACAGGGGACGAGCAGTACTTC. The chain recombines TRBV28 with TRBJ2-7; the match to TRBD1 covers 8 bases. This CDR3 has 13 amino acids. Per germline, CDR1 MDHEN and CDR2 SYDVKM. V lost 6 bases and J lost 5; bases outside the gene matches: 6.

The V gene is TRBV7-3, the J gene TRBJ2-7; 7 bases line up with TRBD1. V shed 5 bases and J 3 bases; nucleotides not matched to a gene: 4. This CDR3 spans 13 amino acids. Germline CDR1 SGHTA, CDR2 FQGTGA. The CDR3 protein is CASSLRTGYEQYF. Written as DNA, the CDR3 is TGTGCCAGCAGCCTCCGGACAGGCTACGAGCAGTACTTC.

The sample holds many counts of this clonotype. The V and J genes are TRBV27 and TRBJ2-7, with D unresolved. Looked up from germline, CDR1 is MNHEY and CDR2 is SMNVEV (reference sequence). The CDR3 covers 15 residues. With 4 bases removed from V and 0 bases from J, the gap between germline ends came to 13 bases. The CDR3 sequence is CASSWGAAFSYEQYF. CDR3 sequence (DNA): TGTGCCAGCAGTTGGGGTGCGGCTTTCTCCTACGAGCAGTACTTC.

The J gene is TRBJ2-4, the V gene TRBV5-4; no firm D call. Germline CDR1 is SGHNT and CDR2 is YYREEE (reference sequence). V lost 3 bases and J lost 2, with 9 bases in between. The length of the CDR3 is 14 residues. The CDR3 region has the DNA TGTGCCAGCAGCTCGGGTGGAACCAAAAACATTCAGTACTTC. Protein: CASSSGGTKNIQYF.

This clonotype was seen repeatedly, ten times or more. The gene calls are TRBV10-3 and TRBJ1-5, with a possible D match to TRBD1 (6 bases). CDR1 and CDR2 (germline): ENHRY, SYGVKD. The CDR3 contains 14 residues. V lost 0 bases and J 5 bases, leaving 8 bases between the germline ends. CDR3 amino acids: CAISESAGDQPQHF. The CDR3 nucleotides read TGTGCCATCAGTGAGTCTGCAGGGGATCAGCCCCAGCATTTT.

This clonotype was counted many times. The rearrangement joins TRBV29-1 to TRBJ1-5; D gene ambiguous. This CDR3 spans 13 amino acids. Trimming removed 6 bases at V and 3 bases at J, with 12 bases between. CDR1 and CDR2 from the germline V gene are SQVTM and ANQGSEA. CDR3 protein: CSVGNRDNQPQHF. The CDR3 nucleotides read TGCAGCGTCGGAAATCGTGACAATCAGCCCCAGCATTTT.

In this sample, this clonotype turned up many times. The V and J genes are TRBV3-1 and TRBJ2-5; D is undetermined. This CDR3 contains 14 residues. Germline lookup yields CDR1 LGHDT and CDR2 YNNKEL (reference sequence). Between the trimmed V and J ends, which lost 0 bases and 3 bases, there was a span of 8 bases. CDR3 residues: CASSQEIRKETQYF. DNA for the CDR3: TGTGCCAGCAGCCAAGAAATACGGAAAGAGACCCAGTACTTC.

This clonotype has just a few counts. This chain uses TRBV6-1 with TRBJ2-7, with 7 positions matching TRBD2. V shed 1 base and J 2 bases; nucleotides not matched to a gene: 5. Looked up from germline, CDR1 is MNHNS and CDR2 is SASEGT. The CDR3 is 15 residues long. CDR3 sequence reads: CASSEGSGAAYEQYF. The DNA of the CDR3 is TGTGCCAGCAGTGAAGGAAGCGGGGCAGCCTACGAGCAGTACTTC.